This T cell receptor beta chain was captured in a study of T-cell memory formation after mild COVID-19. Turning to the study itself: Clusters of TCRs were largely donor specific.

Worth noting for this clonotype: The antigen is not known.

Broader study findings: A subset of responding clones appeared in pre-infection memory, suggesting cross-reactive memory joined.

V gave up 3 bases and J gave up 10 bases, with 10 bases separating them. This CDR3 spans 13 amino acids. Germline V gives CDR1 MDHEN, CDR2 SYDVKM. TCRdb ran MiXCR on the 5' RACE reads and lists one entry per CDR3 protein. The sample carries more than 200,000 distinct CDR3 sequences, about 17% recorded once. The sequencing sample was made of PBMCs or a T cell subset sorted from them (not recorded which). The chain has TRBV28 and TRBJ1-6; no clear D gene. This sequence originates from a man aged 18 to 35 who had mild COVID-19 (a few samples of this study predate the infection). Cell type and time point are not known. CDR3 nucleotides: TGTGCCAGCAGTTTCCGCGTGGGCTCACCCCTCCACTTT. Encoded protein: CASSFRVGSPLHF.